The 19 T cell receptor beta chains presented below share a single source sample, sequenced in a study of shared clonotypes between healthy human individuals. Profiling relied on immunoSEQ multiplex PCR, and the TCRdb table lists in-frame clones only, not all of them. The sample includes about 2.4 million clones, roughly 93% of them seen just once. The sequenced material came from naive CD4+ T cells from PBMCs. The subset here: CD45RA+ positively selected. These receptors all come from a man aged 18 to 29 in good health. Some clones in this sample may be carry-over from other donors' samples.

This clone was seen a single time. The V call is TRBV5-4, the J call TRBJ2-2; D gene ambiguous. This CDR3 has 13 residues. V was pared by 3 bases and J by 6 bases, with 9 bases between. Germline values: CDR1 SGHNT, CDR2 YYREEE (reference sequence). The CDR3 sequence: CASSSFPAGELFF. The CDR3 bases are TGTGCCAGCAGCTCATTTCCTGCCGGGGAGCTGTTTTTT.

The chain uses TRBV10-3 and TRBJ2-5; D tentatively fits TRBD1 or TRBD2 (5 bases each). The V end was cut by 4 bases, the J end by 5 bases, with 11 bases between. This CDR3 region has 13 residues. Germline values: CDR1 ENHRY, CDR2 SYGVKD. CDR3 in DNA: TGTGCCATCAGTGGTCGAGGGGAGGAGACCCAGTACTTC. Protein sequence: CAISGRGEETQYF.

The J gene is TRBJ1-2, the V gene TRBV28, with 7 bases fitting TRBD1. CDR1 is MDHEN, CDR2 SYDVKM, per germline. The CDR3 extends over 17 amino acids. The V and J ends lost 6 bases and 8 bases, in that order; junction bases with no gene match: 21. DNA of the CDR3: TGTGCCAGCAGCTCGATCCGGGACAGCGCTTATATTTGGGGCTACACCTTC. It codes for CASSSIRDSAYIWGYTF.

This clone was seen once. The chain couples TRBV28 to TRBJ1-5, with a weak D call TRBD1 (5 bases). Deletions cut 8 bases from V and 8 bases from J, with 16 bases between. The CDR3 runs to 13 residues. Germline CDR1 is MDHEN and CDR2 is SYDVKM. In DNA, the CDR3 is TGTGCCAGCCGGGACCGACCAGGTGAGCCCCAGCATTTT. It is translated as CASRDRPGEPQHF. The variable domain in full, completed from reference TRBV28 and TRBJ1-5, reads DVKVTQSSRYLVKRTGEKVFLECVQDMDHENMFWYRQDPGLGLRLIYFSYDVKMKEKGDIPEGYSVSREKKERFSLILESASTNQTSMYLCASRDRPGEPQHFGDGTRLSIL.

This clone was counted a few times. The V and J genes are TRBV20-1 and TRBJ1-1; D ambiguous. The CDR3 extends over 11 amino acids. Trimming took 5 bases from V and 8 from J, leaving 12 bases between them. The V gene's germline CDR1 is DFQATT and CDR2 SNEGSKA (reference sequence). The CDR3 reads CSAPLGLEAFF. DNA of the CDR3: TGCAGTGCTCCACTCGGACTGGAAGCTTTCTTT.

The chain employs TRBV15 and TRBJ1-5; 8 positions agree with TRBD1. CDR1 and CDR2 from the germline V gene are LNHNV and YYDKDF (reference sequence). With 5 bases clipped from V and 7 bases from J, the junction kept 1 base outside the gene matches. This CDR3 has 12 residues. CDR3 in DNA: TGTGCCACCAGCGCAGGGGGCCAGCCCCAGCATTTT. Its translation is CATSAGGQPQHF. The full variable domain, completed using reference TRBV15 and TRBJ1-5, is DAMVIQNPRYQVTQFGKPVTLSCSQTLNHNVMYWYQQKSSQAPKLLFHYYDKDFNNEADTPDNFQSRRPNTSFCFLDIRSPGLGDTAMYLCATSAGGQPQHFGDGTRLSIL.

This clone appeared once. The rearrangement links TRBV30 to TRBJ1-2, with TRBD1 matching 9 bases. The CDR3 runs 14 residues. Germline CDR1 reads GTSNPN; CDR2 reads SVGIG (reference sequence). With 3 bases clipped from V and 4 bases from J, the junction kept 6 bases outside the gene matches. The CDR3 loop is CAWSSDRGGYGYTF. CDR3 bases: TGTGCCTGGAGCTCGGACAGGGGCGGCTATGGCTACACCTTC.

The V gene is TRBV5-1, the J gene TRBJ2-7, with D hard to call. The CDR3 runs to 13 residues. The V end was cut by 3 bases, the J end by 2 bases, with 9 bases between. The germline V gene encodes CDR1 SGHRS and CDR2 YFSETQ. The CDR3 coding sequence is TGCGCCAGCAGCTCGACGGAAACCTACGAGCAGTACTTC. Amino acids: CASSSTETYEQYF.

J is TRBJ2-4 and V is TRBV19, with 15 bases aligning to TRBD2. Germline V gene data show CDR1 as LNHDA and CDR2 as SQIVND (reference sequence). Trimming at V came to 10 bases and at J to 7 bases, leaving 2 bases not matched to a gene. CDR3 length equals 13 residues. The CDR3 region has the DNA TGTGCCACCGGGACTAGCGGGAGGAACATTCAGTACTTC. Its translation is CATGTSGRNIQYF.

This rearrangement joins TRBV6-8 to TRBJ2-1; TRBD2 agrees at 10 bases. This CDR3 has 19 residues. Germline CDR1 reads MNHGY; CDR2 reads SAAAGT. The trim removed 2 bases at V and 0 bases at J, leaving 10 bases unmatched. CDR3 DNA sequence: TGTGCCAGCAGTTACGGACTAGCGGACGTCAAGAGCTCCTACAATGAGCAGTTCTTC. The encoded protein is CASSYGLADVKSSYNEQFF.

For this clone: At the DNA level, this CDR3 is encoded by other sequences in the same sample as well. The chain carries TRBV5-6 and TRBJ2-3, with D possibly TRBD1 on 5 matching bases. V was trimmed by 0 bases and J by 3 bases, leaving 5 bases between them. This CDR3 contains 13 residues. Germline-derived CDR1 and CDR2 are SGHDT and YYEEEE. Here the CDR3 reads CASSLDRTDTQYF. The CDR3, as DNA: TGTGCCAGCAGCTTGGACAGGACAGATACGCAGTATTTT.

The chain couples TRBV18 to TRBJ2-7; possibly TRBD2 for D (5 bases). Germline CDR1 is KGHSH and CDR2 is LQKENI. The CDR3 totals 13 residues. V was shortened by 6 bases and J by 3 bases, with 12 bases between the two germline ends. This chain's CDR3 is CASSPGLLYEQYF. DNA for the CDR3: TGTGCCAGCTCCCCCGGACTGCTCTACGAGCAGTACTTC. The full variable domain, completed using reference TRBV18 and TRBJ2-7, is NAGVMQNPRHLVRRRGQEARLRCSPMKGHSHVYWYRQLPEEGLKFMVYLQKENIIDESGMPKERFSAEFPKEGPSILRIQQVVRGDSAAYFCASSPGLLYEQYFGPGTRLTVT.

The chain has TRBV4-1 and TRBJ2-2; possibly TRBD1 for D (6 bases). V was clipped by 4 bases and J by 8 bases, with 20 bases between them. This CDR3 contains 16 residues. Germline assignment: CDR1 MGHRA and CDR2 YSYEKL. The CDR3 bases are TGCGCCAGCAGCCCCTACCCTAGACAGGTTCATGGGGAGCTGTTTTTT. Amino acid sequence: CASSPYPRQVHGELFF.

This rearrangement joins TRBV4-2 to TRBJ2-1; 7 bases line up with TRBD2. The germline gives CDR1 LGHNA, CDR2 YNFKEQ. The CDR3 spans 14 residues. The ends lost 1 base at V and 9 bases at J; junction bases unmatched: 6. The DNA for the CDR3 is TGTGCCAGCAGCCAAGTGGGAGCGGGACCTGAGCAGTTCTTC. This sequence encodes CASSQVGAGPEQFF.

CDR3 amino acids: CASSLFGFGGYTF. For the CDR3, the DNA is TGTGCCAGCAGCTTGTTCGGATTCGGTGGCTACACCTTC. V gene TRBV5-4 combines with J gene TRBJ1-2; D is unresolved. CDR1 and CDR2 (germline): SGHNT, YYREEE (reference sequence). The CDR3 length is 13 residues. V gave up 1 base and J gave up 7 bases, with 11 bases separating them.

The chain combines TRBV18 with TRBJ2-7; TRBD2 is a possible D gene (5 bases). The CDR3 contains 17 residues. Germline V CDR1 and CDR2: KGHSH, LQKENI. Trimming pared 6 bases from V and 5 bases from J, leaving 26 bases between. The CDR3 loop reads CASSWLDFSALRDEQYF. CDR3 sequence (DNA): TGTGCCAGCTCCTGGCTTGATTTTAGCGCGTTAAGAGACGAGCAGTACTTC. Based on the CDR3 plus reference TRBV18 and TRBJ2-7, the full variable domain is NAGVMQNPRHLVRRRGQEARLRCSPMKGHSHVYWYRQLPEEGLKFMVYLQKENIIDESGMPKERFSAEFPKEGPSILRIQQVVRGDSAAYFCASSWLDFSALRDEQYFGPGTRLTVT.

The chain has TRBV29-1 and TRBJ1-1; the D is unclear. The CDR3 is made up of 14 amino acids. The V gene's germline CDR1 is SQVTM and CDR2 ANQGSEA. Trimming shortened V by 2 bases and J by 4 bases, and 14 bases separated the two germline ends. This CDR3 reads CSVESVVGLTEAFF. CDR3 sequence (DNA): TGCAGCGTTGAATCCGTAGTCGGCCTCACTGAAGCTTTCTTT.

This chain joins TRBV6-1 and TRBJ2-2; 9 positions agree with TRBD1. Germline CDR1 MNHNS, CDR2 SASEGT. V lost 4 bases to trimming and J lost 6 bases; unmatched junction nucleotides: 6. CDR3 length: 15 residues. The CDR3 region is CASSGRDRAAGELFF. DNA of the CDR3: TGTGCCAGCAGTGGCCGGGACAGGGCAGCCGGGGAGCTGTTTTTT.

The CDR3 loop is CASSASGRFWEQFF. As DNA, the CDR3 is TGTGCCAGCAGCGCTAGCGGGAGATTTTGGGAGCAGTTCTTC. The gene calls are TRBV7-9 and TRBJ2-1; 10 nucleotides agree with TRBD2. Unmatched junction bases numbered 8, after V lost 5 bases and J lost 10 bases. This CDR3 has 14 residues. Germline V CDR1 and CDR2: SEHNR, FQNEAQ (reference sequence).